The rows below give T cell receptor beta chains drawn from one sample of a study of blood T cell repertoires in COVID-19. Profiled with immunoSEQ multiplex PCR; TCRdb holds only in-frame clones, not every one. The sample includes hundreds of thousands of clones, roughly nine tenths of them seen just once. Specimen: PBMCs or T cells enriched from blood (not recorded which). Source of these receptors: a woman aged 18-29 years who had recovered from COVID-19. CDR3s include the opening cysteine and the closing phenylalanine or tryptophan. The D gene is left open where the match is weak. The size of a clone is reported for some rows only, either as once, few or many, or as a class for expanded clones.

clone size: .
J gene: TRBJ1-2
D gene: TRBD1
V gene: TRBV28
CDR3 protein: CASSPGQVEGYTF
CDR3 DNA: TGTGCCAGCAGCCCTGGACAGGTAGAAGGCTACACCTTC

clone size: few
J gene: TRBJ2-5
D gene: TRBD1
V gene: TRBV6-1
CDR3 protein: CASSELAGTGHETQYF
CDR3 DNA: TGTGCCAGCAGTGAATTGGCCGGGACAGGGCATGAGACCCAGTACTTC

clone size: once
J gene: TRBJ2-2
D gene: .
V gene: TRBV10-3
CDR3 protein: CAISGTLTGELFF
CDR3 DNA: TGTGCCATCTCCGGGACACTCACCGGGGAGCTGTTTTTT

clone size: .
J gene: TRBJ2-1
D gene: TRBD1
V gene: TRBV6-5
CDR3 protein: CASRTTGGIYNEQFF
CDR3 DNA: TGTGCCAGCAGGACGACAGGGGGTATTTACAATGAGCAGTTCTTC

clone size: .
J gene: TRBJ2-2
D gene: TRBD2
V gene: TRBV9
CDR3 protein: CARSVEVGGRTGELFF
CDR3 DNA: TGCGCCCGCAGCGTAGAAGTGGGGGGGAGAACCGGGGAGCTGTTTTTT

clone size: .
J gene: TRBJ1-2
D gene: .
V gene: TRBV5-1
CDR3 protein: CASSLLGGALGAGGYTF
CDR3 DNA: TGCGCCAGCAGCCTCCTGGGGGGGGCGCTAGGAGCGGGTGGCTACACCTTC

clone size: .
J gene: TRBJ2-1
D gene: TRBD1
V gene: TRBV7-9
CDR3 protein: CASSLVGTGRNEQFF
CDR3 DNA: TGTGCCAGCAGCTTAGTAGGGACAGGGAGGAATGAGCAGTTCTTC

clone size: .
J gene: TRBJ1-5
D gene: .
V gene: TRBV6-1
CDR3 protein: CASSDRSSNQPQHF
CDR3 DNA: TGTGCCAGCAGTGATCGGAGTAGCAATCAGCCCCAGCATTTT

clone size: .
J gene: TRBJ2-7
D gene: .
V gene: TRBV7-3
CDR3 protein: CASSLSLGYEQYF
CDR3 DNA: TGTGCCAGCAGCTTAAGTCTCGGTTACGAGCAGTACTTC

clone size: .
J gene: TRBJ2-1
D gene: TRBD1
V gene: TRBV28
CDR3 protein: CASRPGQSSYNEQFF
CDR3 DNA: TGTGCCAGCAGGCCGGGACAGAGCTCCTACAATGAGCAGTTCTTC

clone size: .
J gene: TRBJ2-1
D gene: .
V gene: TRBV25-1
CDR3 protein: CASSENKRPEQFF
CDR3 DNA: TGTGCCAGCAGTGAAAACAAGAGGCCTGAGCAGTTCTTC

clone size: .
J gene: TRBJ1-2
D gene: TRBD1
V gene: TRBV7-9
CDR3 protein: CASSISGGTGSGGYTF
CDR3 DNA: TGTGCCAGCAGCATATCCGGCGGGACAGGGTCTGGAGGCTACACCTTC

clone size: .
J gene: TRBJ2-1
D gene: TRBD1
V gene: TRBV5-1
CDR3 protein: CASSLRQGGNEQFF
CDR3 DNA: TGCGCCAGCAGCTTGAGACAGGGGGGCAATGAGCAGTTCTTC

clone size: .
J gene: TRBJ2-3
D gene: .
V gene: TRBV10-3
CDR3 protein: CAISERGVTDTQYF
CDR3 DNA: TGTGCCATCAGTGAACGGGGTGTCACAGATACGCAGTATTTT

clone size: .
J gene: TRBJ1-6
D gene: .
V gene: TRBV2
CDR3 protein: CASRLRGSASPLHF
CDR3 DNA: TGTGCCAGCAGACTCAGGGGTAGTGCTTCACCCCTCCACTTT

clone size: .
J gene: TRBJ2-3
D gene: .
V gene: TRBV7-9
CDR3 protein: CASSPILLSTDTQYF
CDR3 DNA: TGTGCCAGCAGCCCTATACTGTTAAGCACAGATACGCAGTATTTT

clone size: .
J gene: TRBJ1-4
D gene: .
V gene: TRBV10-3
CDR3 protein: CAISETGGFNEKLFF
CDR3 DNA: TGTGCCATCAGTGAAACGGGAGGGTTTAATGAAAAACTGTTTTTT

clone size: .
J gene: TRBJ2-1
D gene: TRBD2
V gene: TRBV7-9
CDR3 protein: CASSPRLAGDNEQFF
CDR3 DNA: TGTGCCAGCAGTCCAAGACTAGCGGGGGACAATGAGCAGTTCTTC

clone size: .
J gene: TRBJ2-2
D gene: .
V gene: TRBV18
CDR3 protein: CASSPPEKPELFF
CDR3 DNA: TGTGCCAGCTCACCACCTGAGAAGCCGGAGCTGTTTTTT

clone size: .
J gene: TRBJ1-1
D gene: TRBD1
V gene: TRBV19
CDR3 protein: CASKMGAGTGTEQAFF
CDR3 DNA: TGTGCCAGCAAGATGGGGGCCGGGACAGGTACGGAACAAGCTTTCTTT

clone size: .
J gene: TRBJ2-2
D gene: TRBD1
V gene: TRBV2
CDR3 protein: CASGDRLNTGELFF
CDR3 DNA: TGTGCCAGTGGGGACAGATTAAACACCGGGGAGCTGTTTTTT

clone size: .
J gene: TRBJ2-3
D gene: .
V gene: TRBV5-1
CDR3 protein: CASSWGTPSTDTQYF
CDR3 DNA: TGCGCCAGCAGCTGGGGGACTCCTAGCACAGATACGCAGTATTTT

clone size: .
J gene: TRBJ2-7
D gene: TRBD2
V gene: TRBV7-2
CDR3 protein: CASPHLAGGPREQYF
CDR3 DNA: TGTGCCAGCCCCCATCTGGCGGGGGGGCCACGGGAGCAGTACTTC

clone size: once
J gene: TRBJ2-5
D gene: .
V gene: TRBV2
CDR3 protein: CASRLGRRPGTQYF
CDR3 DNA: TGTGCCAGCAGACTGGGCAGAAGGCCCGGGACCCAGTACTTC

clone size: .
J gene: TRBJ2-7
D gene: TRBD1
V gene: TRBV6-5
CDR3 protein: CASSYGGQGAEEQYF
CDR3 DNA: TGTGCCAGCAGTTACGGGGGACAGGGGGCGGAGGAGCAGTACTTC

clone size: .
J gene: TRBJ1-5
D gene: .
V gene: TRBV19
CDR3 protein: CASTTPLLGPQHF
CDR3 DNA: TGTGCCAGTACCACACCTCTCCTTGGGCCCCAGCATTTT

clone size: .
J gene: TRBJ2-1
D gene: TRBD1
V gene: TRBV6-1
CDR3 protein: CASSDGQGIYNEQFF
CDR3 DNA: TGTGCCAGCAGTGATGGACAGGGCATCTACAATGAGCAGTTCTTC

clone size: .
J gene: TRBJ2-6
D gene: TRBD1
V gene: TRBV19
CDR3 protein: CATAKQGAGANVLTF
CDR3 DNA: TGTGCCACTGCGAAACAGGGGGCTGGGGCCAACGTCCTGACTTTC

clone size: .
J gene: TRBJ1-6
D gene: TRBD1
V gene: TRBV11-2
CDR3 protein: CASSLGGTGSPLHF
CDR3 DNA: TGTGCCAGCAGCTTAGGGGGGACAGGCTCACCCCTCCACTTT

clone size: .
J gene: TRBJ2-7
D gene: TRBD1
V gene: TRBV5-1
CDR3 protein: CASSLADRDIYEQYF
CDR3 DNA: TGCGCCAGCAGCTTGGCCGACAGGGATATCTACGAGCAGTACTTC

clone size: once
J gene: TRBJ2-7
D gene: TRBD2
V gene: TRBV3-1/TRBV3-2
CDR3 protein: CASSRTSGGSSYEQYF
CDR3 DNA: TGTGCCAGCAGCCGGACTAGCGGGGGGTCCTCCTACGAGCAGTACTTC

clone size: .
J gene: TRBJ1-1
D gene: TRBD1
V gene: TRBV7-9
CDR3 protein: CASSYDRGPNTEAFF
CDR3 DNA: TGTGCCAGCAGCTACGACAGGGGCCCGAACACTGAAGCTTTCTTT

clone size: .
J gene: TRBJ2-2
D gene: .
V gene: TRBV3-1/TRBV3-2
CDR3 protein: CASSRGGSGELFF
CDR3 DNA: TGTGCCAGCAGCCGAGGAGGATCCGGGGAGCTGTTTTTT

clone size: .
J gene: TRBJ1-1
D gene: TRBD1
V gene: TRBV10-3
CDR3 protein: CASQTGEFTEAFF
CDR3 DNA: TGTGCCAGCCAAACAGGGGAGTTCACTGAAGCTTTCTTT

clone size: once
J gene: TRBJ2-1
D gene: TRBD2
V gene: TRBV10-3
CDR3 protein: CAISEGAGGDRYNEQFF
CDR3 DNA: TGTGCCATCAGTGAAGGGGCCGGGGGGGACCGATACAATGAGCAGTTCTTC

clone size: .
J gene: TRBJ2-2
D gene: TRBD1
V gene: TRBV10-3
CDR3 protein: CAISARQGKAGELFF
CDR3 DNA: TGTGCCATCAGTGCAAGACAGGGTAAAGCCGGGGAGCTGTTTTTT

clone size: .
J gene: TRBJ1-6
D gene: .
V gene: TRBV2
CDR3 protein: CASSAGSLGSPLHF
CDR3 DNA: TGTGCCAGCAGTGCGGGGTCGCTGGGGTCACCCCTCCACTTT

clone size: .
J gene: TRBJ2-7
D gene: TRBD2
V gene: TRBV7-8
CDR3 protein: CASSLARAGALSYEQYF
CDR3 DNA: TGTGCCAGCAGCTTAGCGCGAGCGGGGGCCCTCTCCTACGAGCAGTACTTC

clone size: .
J gene: TRBJ1-1
D gene: .
V gene: TRBV5-1
CDR3 protein: CASSFAGSAEAFF
CDR3 DNA: TGCGCCAGCAGTTTCGCAGGGTCCGCTGAAGCTTTCTTT

clone size: .
J gene: TRBJ1-6
D gene: .
V gene: TRBV10-1
CDR3 protein: CASTTRETGSSYNSPLHF
CDR3 DNA: TGCGCCAGCACCACCAGAGAGACCGGGAGCTCCTATAATTCACCCCTCCACTTT

clone size: once
J gene: TRBJ1-5
D gene: .
V gene: TRBV6-1
CDR3 protein: CASSEQGFNQPQHF
CDR3 DNA: TGTGCCAGCAGTGAACAGGGATTCAATCAGCCCCAGCATTTT